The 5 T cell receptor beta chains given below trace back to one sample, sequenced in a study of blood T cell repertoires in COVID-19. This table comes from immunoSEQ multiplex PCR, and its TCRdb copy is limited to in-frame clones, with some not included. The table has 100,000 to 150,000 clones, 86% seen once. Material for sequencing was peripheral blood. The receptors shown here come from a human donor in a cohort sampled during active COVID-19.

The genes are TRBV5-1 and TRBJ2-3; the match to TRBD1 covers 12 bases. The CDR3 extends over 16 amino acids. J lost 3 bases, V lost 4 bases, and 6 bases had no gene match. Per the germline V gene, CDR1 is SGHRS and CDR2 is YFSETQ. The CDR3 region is CASSVVGQGATDTQYF. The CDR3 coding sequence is TGCGCCAGCAGCGTGGTGGGACAGGGGGCGACAGATACGCAGTATTTT.

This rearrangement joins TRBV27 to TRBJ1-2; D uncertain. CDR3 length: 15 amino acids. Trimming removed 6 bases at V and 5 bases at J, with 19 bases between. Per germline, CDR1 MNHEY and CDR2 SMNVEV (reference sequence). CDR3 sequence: CASSPPPFGRYGYTF. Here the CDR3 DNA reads TGTGCCAGCAGCCCTCCTCCTTTCGGGAGGTATGGCTACACCTTC.

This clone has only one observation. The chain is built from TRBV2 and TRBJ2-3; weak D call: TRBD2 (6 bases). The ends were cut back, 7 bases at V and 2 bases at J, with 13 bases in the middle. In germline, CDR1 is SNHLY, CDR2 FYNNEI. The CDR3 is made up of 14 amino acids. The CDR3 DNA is TGTGCCAGCACCAGCGGGCGGACCACAGATACGCAGTATTTT. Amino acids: CASTSGRTTDTQYF. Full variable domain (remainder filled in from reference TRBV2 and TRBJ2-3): EPEVTQTPSHQVTQMGQEVILRCVPISNHLYFYWYRQILGQKVEFLVSFYNNEISEKSEIFDDQFSVERPDGSNFTLKIRSTKLEDSAMYFCASTSGRTTDTQYFGPGTRLTVL.

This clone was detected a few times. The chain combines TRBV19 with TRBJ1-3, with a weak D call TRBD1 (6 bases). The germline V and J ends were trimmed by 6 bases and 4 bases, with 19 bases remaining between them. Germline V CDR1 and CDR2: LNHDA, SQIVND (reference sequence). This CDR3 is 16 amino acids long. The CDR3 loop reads CASSFLDRNLGNTIYF. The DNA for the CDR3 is TGTGCCAGTAGCTTCCTCGACAGGAACCTCGGAAACACCATATATTTT.

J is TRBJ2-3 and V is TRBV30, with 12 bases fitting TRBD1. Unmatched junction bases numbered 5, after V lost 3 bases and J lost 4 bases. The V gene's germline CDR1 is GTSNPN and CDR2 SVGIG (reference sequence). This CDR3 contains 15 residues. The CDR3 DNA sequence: TGTGCCTGGAGGGGACAGGGGGCCGGCCCAGATACGCAGTATTTT. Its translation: CAWRGQGAGPDTQYF.